Given below is one T cell receptor (beta chain) in context. Its antigen remains unknown. This sample stems from a study of radiotherapy plus CTLA-4 blockade in lung cancer. Study-level points and caveats: The best predictor of response was reported to be early blood T cell clone dynamics, with interferon-beta. Expansion in blood of tumor-derived TCR clones was seen after radiotherapy plus ipilimumab.

Germline lookup yields CDR1 SGHVS and CDR2 FNYEAQ. The CDR3 is 16 residues long. Trimming removed 1 base at V and 4 bases at J, with 14 bases between. Here immunoSEQ multiplex PCR was the method, and the copy in TCRdb shows in-frame clones only, minus some. Here the sample spans about 80,000 clones, approximately 83% being singletons. The chain links TRBV7-6 to TRBJ1-3; a weak D match, TRBD1 (5 bases). The specimen was peripheral blood, collected from a patient treated with radiotherapy plus ipilimumab. This receptor was identified in a human donor with non-small cell lung cancer who had a partial response to radiotherapy plus ipilimumab. The chain's CDR3 is CASSLEEVDRGNTIYF. CDR3 DNA: TGTGCCAGCAGCTTAGAAGAGGTAGACAGAGGAAACACCATATATTTT.